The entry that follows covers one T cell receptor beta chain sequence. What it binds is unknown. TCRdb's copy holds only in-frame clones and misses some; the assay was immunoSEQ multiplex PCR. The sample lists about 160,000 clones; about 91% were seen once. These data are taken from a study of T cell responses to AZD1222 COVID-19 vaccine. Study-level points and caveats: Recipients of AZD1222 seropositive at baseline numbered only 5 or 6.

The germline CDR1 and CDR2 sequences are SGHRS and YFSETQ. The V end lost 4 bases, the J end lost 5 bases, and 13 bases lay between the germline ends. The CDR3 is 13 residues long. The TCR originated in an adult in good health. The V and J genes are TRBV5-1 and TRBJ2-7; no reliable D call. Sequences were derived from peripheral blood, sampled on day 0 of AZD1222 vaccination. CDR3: CASSGDLRDEQYF. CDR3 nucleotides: TGCGCCAGCAGCGGCGACCTACGGGACGAGCAGTACTTC.